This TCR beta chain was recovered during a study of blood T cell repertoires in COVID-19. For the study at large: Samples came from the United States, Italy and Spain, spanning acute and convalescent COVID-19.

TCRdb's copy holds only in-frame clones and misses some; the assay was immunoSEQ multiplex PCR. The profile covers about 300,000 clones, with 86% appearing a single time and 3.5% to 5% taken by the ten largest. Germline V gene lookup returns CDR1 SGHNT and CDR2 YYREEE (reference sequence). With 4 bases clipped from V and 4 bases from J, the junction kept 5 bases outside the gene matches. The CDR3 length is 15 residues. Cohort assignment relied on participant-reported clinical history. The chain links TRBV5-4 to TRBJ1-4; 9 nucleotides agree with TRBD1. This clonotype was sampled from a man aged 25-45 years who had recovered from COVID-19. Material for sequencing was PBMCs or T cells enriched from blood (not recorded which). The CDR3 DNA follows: TGTGCCAGCAGCCAAAGACAGGGGGGTAATGAAAAACTGTTTTTT. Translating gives CASSQRQGGNEKLFF.